These 14 T cell receptor beta chains came from one sample sequenced in a study of OX40 agonist ivuxolimab in advanced cancers. Libraries were prepared by immunoSEQ multiplex PCR; TCRdb keeps only in-frame clonotypes and omits some of them. The data hold roughly 76,000 clones, with 85% to 90% observed a single time. The sequenced sample was CD4+ or CD8+ T cells sorted from blood, obtained in a trial of the OX40 agonist ivuxolimab. The receptor set was obtained from an adult with an advanced solid tumor such as melanoma, head and neck, liver or kidney cancer.

The rearrangement joins TRBV7-6 to TRBJ1-1; D remains ambiguous. CDR1 SGHVS and CDR2 FNYEAQ come from the germline V gene. Trimming pared 1 base from V and 1 base from J, leaving 13 bases between. This CDR3 is built from 16 residues. The CDR3 region has the DNA TGTGCCAGCAGCTTAGTTCCGTCTAGTGGGAACACTGAAGCTTTCTTT. This translates into CASSLVPSSGNTEAFF.

The chain links TRBV19 to TRBJ2-5, with 13 bases lining up with TRBD2. This CDR3 spans 16 amino acids. Looked up from germline, CDR1 is LNHDA and CDR2 is SQIVND (reference sequence). The trim removed 3 bases at V and 2 bases at J, leaving 3 bases unmatched. CDR3 sequence reads: CASSMGLAGTQETQYF. The CDR3 bases are TGTGCCAGTAGTATGGGACTAGCGGGGACTCAAGAGACCCAGTACTTC.

The chain combines TRBV18 with TRBJ1-1; 7 bases match TRBD1. V trimming: 3 bases; J trimming: 5 bases; junction bases outside the gene matches: 6. Germline CDR1 reads KGHSH; CDR2 reads LQKENI. The length of the CDR3 is 14 residues. CDR3: CASSPWDRSTEAFF. CDR3 bases: TGTGCCAGCTCACCTTGGGACAGATCAACTGAAGCTTTCTTT.

In this sample, this clone turned up once. One end of the junction fails to match germline, which may point to a read error. The chain recombines TRBV20-1 with TRBJ1-6; possible D gene TRBD1, 6 bases. CDR1 and CDR2 from the germline V gene are DFQATT and SNEGSKA (reference sequence). The CDR3 length is 9 residues. The CDR3: CSARRQELF. CDR3 DNA: TGCAGTGCTAGGCGACAGGAACTCTTT.

In its sample, this clone was seen a few times. The chain uses TRBV5-1 and TRBJ2-2; D possibly matches TRBD1 or TRBD2 (5 bases each). Germline CDR1 SGHRS, CDR2 YFSETQ. V shed 4 bases and J shed 3 bases, with 13 bases lying between them. The CDR3 runs 15 residues. CDR3 DNA sequence: TGCGCCAGCAGCGCCCGGGACGGAGACACCGGGGAGCTGTTTTTT. Translation gives CASSARDGDTGELFF.

The J gene is TRBJ1-3, the V gene TRBV18; D not certain. Per germline, CDR1 KGHSH and CDR2 LQKENI. The V end was cut by 3 bases, the J end by 0 bases, with 9 bases between. The CDR3 length is 15 residues. For the CDR3, the DNA is TGTGCCAGCTCACCGGAGAAGTCCTCTGGAAACACCATATATTTT. It codes for CASSPEKSSGNTIYF.

This sequence joins TRBV6-1 and TRBJ2-7; tentative D call: TRBD1 (5 bases). The germline V gene encodes CDR1 MNHNS and CDR2 SASEGT. CDR3 length: 15 residues. Trimming left V 4 bases short and J 3 bases short, with 16 bases between. CDR3 DNA: TGTGCCAGCAGTGTGGGCAGGGTGCCGAACTACGAGCAGTACTTC. The encoded protein is CASSVGRVPNYEQYF.

V and J are TRBV2 and TRBJ2-5, with D possibly matching TRBD2 (6 bases). The CDR3 is 11 amino acids. The germline CDR1 and CDR2 sequences are SNHLY and FYNNEI. Trimming stripped 6 bases from V and 5 bases from J, with 7 bases between. This chain's CDR3 is CASREGETQYF. The CDR3 region has the DNA TGTGCCAGCAGGGAGGGGGAGACCCAGTACTTC.

The rearrangement joins TRBV27 to TRBJ2-7; D perhaps matches TRBD1 (8 bases). Germline V gene data show CDR1 as MNHEY and CDR2 as SMNVEV (reference sequence). Deletions cut 5 bases from V and 2 bases from J, with 22 bases between. The CDR3 contains 17 residues. This CDR3 reads CASSPYRGGQETYEQYF. The CDR3, as DNA: TGTGCCAGCAGTCCCTACCGCGGGGGACAGGAAACCTACGAGCAGTACTTC.

To note about this clone: The same CDR3 also results from other DNA sequences found in this sample. The J gene is TRBJ1-2, the V gene TRBV15; tentative D call: TRBD1 (5 bases). The CDR3 totals 15 residues. Germline CDR1 LNHNV, CDR2 YYDKDF (reference sequence). Trimming cost V 0 bases and J 4 bases, with 12 bases left between them. CDR3 in amino acids: CATSRDTQGSYGYTF. The CDR3 DNA sequence: TGTGCCACCAGCAGAGATACGCAGGGAAGCTATGGCTACACCTTC.

This clone turned up a few times. This rearrangement joins TRBV10-3 to TRBJ1-5; D is unresolved. Germline CDR1 ENHRY, CDR2 SYGVKD. The CDR3 has 13 residues. V lost 4 bases and J lost 0, with 4 bases in between. The CDR3 nucleotides are TGTGCCATCAGTGGGAATAGCAATCAGCCCCAGCATTTT. Translating gives CAISGNSNQPQHF.

The CDR3 is CASSVGTGGWQPQHF. The CDR3 DNA reads TGTGCCAGCAGCGTAGGGACAGGGGGTTGGCAGCCCCAGCATTTT. This chain links TRBV9 with TRBJ1-5, with TRBD1 identical over 10 bases. Per germline, CDR1 SGDLS and CDR2 YYNGEE. The CDR3 is 15 residues long. V lost 0 bases, J lost 7 bases, and 4 bases stayed unmatched.

The chain couples TRBV7-6 to TRBJ1-5, with a tentative D call TRBD1 (5 bases). CDR1 is SGHVS, CDR2 FNYEAQ, per germline. V was shortened by 3 bases and J by 5 bases, with 14 bases between the two germline ends. The CDR3 has 15 amino acids. CDR3 amino acids: CASSLGGGRDQPQHF. The CDR3 DNA sequence: TGTGCCAGCAGCTTGGGGGGGGGAAGGGATCAGCCCCAGCATTTT.

The rearrangement uses TRBV5-6 and TRBJ1-1; TRBD1 agrees at 8 bases. Germline V gene lookup returns CDR1 SGHDT and CDR2 YYEEEE. The CDR3 sequence is 14 residues long. Losses at the gene ends were 5 bases for V and 3 bases for J; bases not matched to a gene: 6. The CDR3 region has the DNA TGTGCCAGCAGGGTCAGGGGGCCGGACACTGAAGCTTTCTTT. Translating gives CASRVRGPDTEAFF.